Reported below is one TCR beta chain. The antigen is undetermined. This record belongs to a study of beta chain features in type 1 diabetes. Overall study results and limits: VDJ junctions sequenced from type 1 diabetes patients showed fewer insertions and more deletions. Relative to healthy donors, patients appeared to have naive, central memory and Treg TCRB repertoires that were more similar. The study notes PCR might favor shorter templates equally in patients and controls.

The ends were cut back, 7 bases at V and 9 bases at J, with 12 bases in the middle. The CDR3 contains 11 residues. CDR1 SGHAT and CDR2 FQDESV come from the germline V gene (reference sequence). Sorting that relied on CD45RO/CCR7/CD25/CD127/CD95/CD27 yielded CD4+ naive, central memory, regulatory and stem cell-like memory cells. The investigators reverse transcribed all of the isolated RNA, so they sequenced expressed TCRB transcripts. Only in-frame clones appear in the TCRdb table, and some are missing; sequencing was by immunoSEQ multiplex PCR. The sample contains under 250,000 clones, 25% to 35% of which appear only once.

The chain recombines TRBV11-1 with TRBJ1-2; D uncertain. The sample taken for sequencing was central memory CD4+ T cells from blood. This TCR was sampled from a man in his thirties or forties in good health. The CDR3 sequence is CASTSSTRYTF. The CDR3 DNA reads TGTGCCAGCACCTCAAGCACGCGCTACACCTTC.